This note documents a single T cell receptor beta chain sequence. Germline CDR1 and CDR2: WSHSY and SAAADI. The CDR3 covers 13 residues. This entry comes from a study of blood T cell repertoires in COVID-19. Across the study: Sources were T cells, B-cell-depleted T cells, or PBMCs; the material itself was cDNA or gDNA.

Profiling relied on immunoSEQ multiplex PCR, and the TCRdb table lists in-frame clones only, not all of them. The profile shows hundreds of thousands of clones, less than 85% of them singletons. Participant ages covered about 18 to 89 years across around 25 US areas. The clonotype originates from a woman aged 25 to 39 who had been exposed to COVID-19. V usage is TRBV10-2 and J usage is TRBJ1-4, with no clear D. The DNA end lines up better with TRBJ2-2; the J call may be wrong. Source material: PBMCs or T cells enriched from blood (not recorded which). The DNA of the CDR3 is TGCGCCAGCAGCGAATATCTTTACGGGGAGCTGTTTTTT. Translation: CASSEYLYGELFF.